This TCR beta chain was found in a study of cytomegalovirus exposure and HLA in healthy donors. Remarks on this clone: Its matching antigen is unknown.

The protocol was immunoSEQ multiplex PCR, while the TCRdb copy is restricted to in-frame clones and leaves out a portion. The sample holds tens of thousands of clones, over 75% seen once. Trimming took 4 bases from V and 1 from J, leaving 13 bases between them. Germline CDR1 reads SQVTM; CDR2 reads ANQGSEA. This CDR3 region has 14 residues. General study points: A list of about 180 TCR beta chains associated with cytomegalovirus was given. The TCR clusters that emerged in the first cohort tended, a later analysis found, to co-occur in the 120 or so validation repertoires.

The TCR comes from a woman younger than 45 in good health and CMV-seronegative. The sequenced material came from PBMCs. The rearrangement uses TRBV29-1 and TRBJ1-2, with D perhaps matching TRBD1 (5 bases). CDR3 nucleotides: TGCAGCGTTGGGGGCCCGCCTGTTAACTATGGCTACACCTTC. Protein product: CSVGGPPVNYGYTF.